This entry lists 11 T cell receptor beta chains sequenced from one sample in a study of T-cell memory formation after mild COVID-19. In TCRdb, the 5' RACE reads were re-called with MiXCR into one record per CDR3 protein. The table includes 200,000 to 250,000 distinct CDR3 sequences, 16% detected once. The sample consisted of PBMCs or a T cell subset sorted from them (not recorded which). These receptors originate from a man between 18 and 29 years old who had mild COVID-19 (a few samples of this study predate the infection). Cell type and time point are not known.

This clonotype occurred many times. The chain employs TRBV4-1 and TRBJ2-1; D unresolved. CDR1 is MGHRA, CDR2 YSYEKL, per germline. The germline V and J ends were trimmed by 0 bases and 3 bases, with 9 bases remaining between them. CDR3 length: 15 residues. The CDR3 DNA sequence: TGCGCCAGCAGCCAAGATAGCAGCGACTACAATGAGCAGTTCTTC. Amino acids: CASSQDSSDYNEQFF.

V gene TRBV12-3 or TRBV12-4 combines with J gene TRBJ2-7; 8 nucleotides align to TRBD1. The ends lost 3 bases at V and 1 base at J; junction bases unmatched: 5. This CDR3 has 15 amino acids. In nucleotides, the CDR3 is TGTGCCAGCAGTTTGGAGGACAGGGAGTCCTACGAGCAGTACTTC. This codes for CASSLEDRESYEQYF.

The rearrangement uses TRBV7-2 and TRBJ2-1; TRBD1 might be the D (6 bases). Germline V gives CDR1 SGHTA, CDR2 FQGNSA. With 5 bases removed from V and 10 bases from J, the gap between germline ends came to 15 bases. This CDR3 is built from 13 residues. The CDR3 DNA reads TGTGCCAGCAGCCCGAGGGGGTTGGAGGAGCAGTTCTTC. It codes for CASSPRGLEEQFF.

The CDR3 is CASSFPRETQYF. The CDR3 coding sequence is TGTGCCAGCAGCTTCCCCAGAGAGACCCAGTACTTC. This chain uses TRBV7-2 with TRBJ2-5, with unresolved D. V was trimmed by 3 bases and J by 4 bases, leaving 6 bases between them. From germline, CDR1 is SGHTA and CDR2 FQGNSA. The CDR3 is 12 amino acids.

This chain connects TRBV12-5 to TRBJ1-3, with D perhaps matching TRBD1 (5 bases). The CDR3 length is 15 residues. The germline V gene has CDR1 LGHNT and CDR2 FRNRAP. V lost 3 bases and J 0 bases, leaving 9 bases between the germline ends. In DNA, the CDR3 is TGTGCTAGTGGTTTCGGGACCCACTCTGGAAACACCATATATTTT. It is translated as CASGFGTHSGNTIYF.

This clonotype came up a few times. The gene calls are TRBV5-6 and TRBJ1-2; D unclear. Trimming cost V 4 bases and J 7 bases, with 17 bases left between them. CDR3 length: 14 residues. Per the germline V gene, CDR1 is SGHDT and CDR2 is YYEEEE. CDR3 sequence (DNA): TGTGCCAGCAGCCCCCCGGGCCCAGGCATTGGCTACACCTTC. Its translation is CASSPPGPGIGYTF.

This clonotype has a handful of counts. The rearrangement links TRBV29-1 to TRBJ2-5, with D maybe TRBD2 (6 bases). V shed 4 bases and J shed 5 bases, with 14 bases lying between them. This CDR3 spans 13 amino acids. In germline, CDR1 is SQVTM, CDR2 ANQGSEA. The CDR3 DNA sequence: TGCAGCGTTGGTTGGCGGGGAGGCGAGACCCAGTACTTC. Protein sequence: CSVGWRGGETQYF.

The CDR3 here is CAISEDRGYGYTF. In nucleotides, the CDR3 is TGTGCCATCAGTGAGGACAGAGGCTATGGCTACACCTTC. The chain recombines TRBV10-3 with TRBJ1-2, with D tentatively TRBD1 (5 bases). This CDR3 spans 13 amino acids. Germline lookup yields CDR1 ENHRY and CDR2 SYGVKD. V gave up 2 bases and J gave up 4 bases, with 8 bases separating them.

As regards this clonotype: Germline and junction disagree at one end, which may indicate a read error. V is TRBV12-3 or TRBV12-4 and J is TRBJ2-6; a possible D gene is TRBD2 (6 bases). This CDR3 is built from 15 residues. CDR3 coding DNA: TGTGCCAGCAGTTTAGCGGCGCGCGGGGCCAACGTCCCGACTTTC. The encoded protein is CASSLAARGANVPTF.

In its sample, this clonotype was seen many times. The chain couples TRBV29-1 to TRBJ2-3; possible D gene TRBD1, 6 bases. V lost 4 bases to trimming and J lost 5 bases, with 13 bases between them. Germline V gene data show CDR1 as SQVTM and CDR2 as ANQGSEA. The CDR3 is 13 amino acids. Here the CDR3 DNA reads TGCAGCGTTGTCAGGGGCGCCGAAGATACGCAGTATTTT. Translation gives CSVVRGAEDTQYF.

The chain combines TRBV20-1 with TRBJ1-3; 7 bases are shared with TRBD1. The length of the CDR3 is 13 residues. Germline V gene sequence: CDR1 DFQATT, CDR2 SNEGSKA (reference sequence). The junction had 4 bases not matched to a gene; V was cut back by 4 bases and J by 4 bases. CDR3 coding DNA: TGCAGTGCTAAGACAGGGAACGGAAACACCATATATTTT. This sequence encodes CSAKTGNGNTIYF.